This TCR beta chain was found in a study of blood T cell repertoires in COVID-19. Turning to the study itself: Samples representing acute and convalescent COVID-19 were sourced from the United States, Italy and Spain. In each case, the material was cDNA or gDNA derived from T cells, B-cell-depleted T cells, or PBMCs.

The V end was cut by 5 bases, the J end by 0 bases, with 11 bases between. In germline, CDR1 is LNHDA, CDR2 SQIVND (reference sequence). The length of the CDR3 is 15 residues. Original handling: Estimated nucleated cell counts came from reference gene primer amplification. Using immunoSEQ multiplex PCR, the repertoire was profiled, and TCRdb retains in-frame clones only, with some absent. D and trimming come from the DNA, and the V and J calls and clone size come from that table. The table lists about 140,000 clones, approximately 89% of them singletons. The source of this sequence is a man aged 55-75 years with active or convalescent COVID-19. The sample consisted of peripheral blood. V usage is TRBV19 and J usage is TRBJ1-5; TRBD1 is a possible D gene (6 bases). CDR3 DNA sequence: TGTGCCAGTAGTGAGACAGGCTATAGCAATCAGCCCCAGCATTTT. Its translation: CASSETGYSNQPQHF.